These 29 T cell receptor beta chains were all obtained from the same sample, sequenced in a study of blood T cell repertoires in COVID-19. Sequencing used immunoSEQ multiplex PCR; TCRdb keeps in-frame clones, though not all of them. The sample comprises more than 250,000 clones, about nine tenths of which are singletons, and 10% rests with the top ten. Sequences were obtained from PBMCs or T cells enriched from blood (not recorded which). The source is a woman between 18 and 29 years old who had recovered from COVID-19.

The chain employs TRBV5-8 and TRBJ1-5; no reliable D call. This CDR3 is built from 18 residues. CDR1 SGHTS and CDR2 YDEGEE come from the germline V gene. V was cut by 4 bases and J by 1 base, with 21 bases left in between. CDR3 sequence (DNA): TGTGCCAGCAGCGTGACTAAAGGACTCCCTGGGAGCAATCAGCCCCAGCATTTT. Protein: CASSVTKGLPGSNQPQHF.

This chain connects TRBV2 to TRBJ1-5; tentative D call: TRBD1 (6 bases). The CDR3 runs 15 residues. Per the germline V gene, CDR1 is SNHLY and CDR2 is FYNNEI. V was pared by 6 bases and J by 0 bases, with 12 bases between. For the CDR3, the DNA is TGTGCCAGCAGACGTTCAGGGGCTAGCAATCAGCCCCAGCATTTT. It translates to CASRRSGASNQPQHF. The full variable domain, completed using reference TRBV2 and TRBJ1-5, is EPEVTQTPSHQVTQMGQEVILRCVPISNHLYFYWYRQILGQKVEFLVSFYNNEISEKSEIFDDQFSVERPDGSNFTLKIRSTKLEDSAMYFCASRRSGASNQPQHFGDGTRLSIL.

The CDR3 nucleotides are TGTGCCAGCAGTTACTCGCACAGCTCTAACTATGGCTACACCTTC. Its translation is CASSYSHSSNYGYTF. This rearrangement joins TRBV6-5 to TRBJ1-2; no firm D call. This CDR3 has 15 amino acids. Germline CDR1 MNHEY, CDR2 SVGAGI. Trimming pared 0 bases from V and 0 bases from J, leaving 8 bases between.

This chain uses TRBV18 with TRBJ1-1; D unresolved. Germline lookup yields CDR1 KGHSH and CDR2 LQKENI. This CDR3 spans 14 amino acids. V shed 6 bases and J shed 1 base, with 12 bases lying between them. Written as DNA, the CDR3 is TGTGCCAGCTCCCAACACCCCCCGAACACTGAAGCTTTCTTT. Protein product: CASSQHPPNTEAFF.

V and J are TRBV3-1 (or the pseudogene TRBV3-2) and TRBJ1-1; maybe TRBD1 (5 bases). The ends were cut back, 4 bases at V and 3 bases at J, with 18 bases in the middle. Germline lookup yields CDR1 LGHDT and CDR2 YNNKEL (reference sequence). The length of the CDR3 is 16 residues. CDR3 region: CASSPGRDGTYTEAFF. DNA of the CDR3: TGTGCCAGCAGCCCAGGGCGGGACGGCACCTACACTGAAGCTTTCTTT.

The chain joins TRBV27 to TRBJ2-7; D might be TRBD2 (5 bases). CDR1 MNHEY and CDR2 SMNVEV come from the germline V gene (reference sequence). The CDR3 is 15 residues long. The germline V and J ends were trimmed by 1 base and 0 bases, with 10 bases remaining between them. The CDR3 reads CASSLWVGSSYEQYF. In DNA, the CDR3 is TGTGCCAGCAGTTTATGGGTGGGGAGCTCCTACGAGCAGTACTTC.

V usage is TRBV28 and J usage is TRBJ2-1, with no clear D. The CDR3 totals 13 residues. The V gene lost 10 bases and the J gene lost 2 bases, with 12 bases spanning the gap. The germline V gene has CDR1 MDHEN and CDR2 SYDVKM. The CDR3: CAIAAGAYNEQFF. The CDR3 nucleotides are TGTGCCATCGCGGCCGGAGCCTACAATGAGCAGTTCTTC.

The CDR3 reads CASIQGGLSGANVLTF. For the CDR3, the DNA is TGTGCCAGTATACAGGGGGGACTCTCTGGGGCCAACGTCCTGACTTTC. The chain is built from TRBV19 and TRBJ2-6; the match to TRBD1 covers 8 bases. Trimming at V came to 7 bases and at J to 0 bases, leaving 5 bases not matched to a gene. This CDR3 region has 16 residues. Germline CDR1 reads LNHDA; CDR2 reads SQIVND (reference sequence). The full variable domain, completed using reference TRBV19 and TRBJ2-6, is DGGITQSPKYLFRKEGQNVTLSCEQNLNHDAMYWYRQDPGQGLRLIYYSQIVNDFQKGDIAEGYSVSREKKESFPLTVTSAQKNPTAFYLCASIQGGLSGANVLTFGAGSRLTVL.

J is TRBJ2-5 and V is TRBV7-3; a possible D gene is TRBD1 (5 bases). Between the trimmed V and J ends, which lost 3 bases and 4 bases, there was a span of 9 bases. The CDR3 runs 13 residues. The germline gives CDR1 SGHTA, CDR2 FQGTGA. CDR3: CASSLTALETQYF. The CDR3 bases are TGTGCCAGCAGCTTGACAGCTCTAGAGACCCAGTACTTC.

This clone was found many times. The rearrangement links TRBV3-1 (or the pseudogene TRBV3-2) to TRBJ2-2, with D possibly TRBD2 on 6 matching bases. Trimming cost V 7 bases and J 4 bases, with 13 bases left between them. The germline CDR1 and CDR2 sequences are LGHDT and YNNKEL (reference sequence). This CDR3 has 14 residues. The CDR3 DNA is TGTGCCAGCAACCCGCGGGGAGGCACCGGGGAGCTGTTTTTT. Residues: CASNPRGGTGELFF.

This chain's CDR3 is CAISAGTGRSPLHF. CDR3 coding DNA: TGTGCCATCAGTGCCGGGACAGGGAGATCACCCCTCCACTTT. The rearrangement uses TRBV10-3 and TRBJ1-6; 9 nucleotides agree with TRBD1. CDR1 is ENHRY, CDR2 SYGVKD, per germline. The CDR3 is made up of 14 amino acids. V lost 4 bases to trimming and J lost 10 bases; unmatched junction nucleotides: 5.

The genes are TRBV11-1 and TRBJ1-1; D remains unclear. V lost 3 bases, J lost 0 bases, and 14 bases lay in between. Germline loops: CDR1 SGHAT, CDR2 FQDESV (reference sequence). The CDR3 runs to 16 residues. CDR3 sequence (DNA): TGTGCCAGCAGCTTCGGACTGACTATTTTGAACACTGAAGCTTTCTTT. Translated, it gives CASSFGLTILNTEAFF.

V and J are TRBV30 and TRBJ1-6; TRBD1 aligns across 7 bases. The germline CDR1 and CDR2 sequences are GTSNPN and SVGIG (reference sequence). The CDR3 covers 15 residues. With V trimmed by 3 bases and J by 5 bases, 7 bases remained unmatched. The CDR3, as DNA: TGTGCCTGGAGCACTCCCGGGACAGATAATTCACCCCTCCACTTT. Residues: CAWSTPGTDNSPLHF. The full variable domain, rest sourced from reference TRBV30 and TRBJ1-6, is SQTIHQWPATLVQPVGSPLSLECTVEGTSNPNLYWYRQAAGRGLQLLFYSVGIGQISSEVPQNLSASRPQDRQFILSSKKLLLSDSGFYLCAWSTPGTDNSPLHFGNGTRLTVT.

This chain joins TRBV4-1 and TRBJ2-6; the D gene is possibly TRBD2 (5 bases). The germline V and J ends were trimmed by 0 bases and 4 bases, with 10 bases remaining between them. Germline assignment: CDR1 MGHRA and CDR2 YSYEKL. The CDR3 is 16 residues long. Here the CDR3 DNA reads TGCGCCAGCAGCCAAGAGAGGGTAGCAGGGGCCAACGTCCTGACTTTC. This sequence encodes CASSQERVAGANVLTF.

The table lists this clone with many counts. This sequence joins TRBV3-1 (or the pseudogene TRBV3-2) and TRBJ1-1; perhaps TRBD1 as D (6 bases). CDR3 size: 15 residues. CDR1 is LGHDT, CDR2 YNNKEL, per germline (reference sequence). V was pared by 1 base and J by 6 bases, with 15 bases between. CDR3 amino acids: CASSQVPGALSEAFF. DNA of the CDR3: TGTGCCAGCAGCCAAGTGCCAGGGGCGCTGTCTGAAGCTTTCTTT.

The genes are TRBV28 and TRBJ2-5; D is possibly TRBD2 (5 bases). The germline V gene has CDR1 MDHEN and CDR2 SYDVKM. The germline V and J ends were trimmed by 3 bases and 4 bases, with 12 bases remaining between them. The CDR3 is made up of 14 amino acids. CDR3 amino acids: CASSFLAPGETQYF. The CDR3 DNA reads as TGTGCCAGCAGTTTTCTAGCACCCGGAGAGACCCAGTACTTC.

The rearrangement links TRBV7-8 to TRBJ1-2, with D perhaps TRBD1 (5 bases). Germline CDR1 is SGHVS and CDR2 is FQNEAQ. The CDR3 length is 15 residues. V lost 6 bases and J lost 8, with 22 bases in between. The CDR3 loop is CASSSGGTPGFGYTF. The CDR3 region has the DNA TGTGCCAGCAGTTCCGGAGGGACGCCCGGGTTCGGCTACACCTTC.

Details on this clone: The junction does not match germline at one end; this may be a read error. The chain combines TRBV7-7 with TRBJ2-1; TRBD2 agrees at 8 bases. The germline V gene has CDR1 SSHAT and CDR2 FNYEAQ (reference sequence). This CDR3 spans 17 amino acids. DNA for the CDR3: TGTGCTAGCAGCTTAGGGGTCGGGGGGGCATCCTACAATGAGCAGTTCTTC. The encoded protein is CASSLGVGGASYNEQFF.

This clone is a singleton in its sample. V and J are TRBV28 and TRBJ1-1; 10 nucleotides line up with TRBD1. Losses at the gene ends were 8 bases for V and 0 bases for J; bases not matched to a gene: 3. The CDR3 loop spans 14 amino acids. Germline assignment: CDR1 MDHEN and CDR2 SYDVKM. CDR3 protein: CASWGQGLNTEAFF. DNA of the CDR3: TGTGCCAGCTGGGGACAGGGGTTGAACACTGAAGCTTTCTTT.

This chain joins TRBV30 and TRBJ1-4; 10 nucleotides match TRBD1. This CDR3 contains 16 residues. Unmatched junction bases numbered 7, after V lost 3 bases and J lost 3 bases. In germline, CDR1 is GTSNPN, CDR2 SVGIG (reference sequence). CDR3 sequence: CAWRSWTGGANEKLFF. Written as DNA, the CDR3 is TGTGCCTGGAGGTCCTGGACAGGGGGAGCTAATGAAAAACTGTTTTTT.

The V gene is TRBV5-5, the J gene TRBJ1-1, with a possible D match to TRBD1 (5 bases). Germline V CDR1 and CDR2: SGHKS, YYEKEE (reference sequence). V lost 3 bases to trimming and J lost 8 bases, with 14 bases between them. This CDR3 has 13 residues. CDR3 bases: TGTGCCAGCAGCTCCACGTGGACACCCGAAGCTTTCTTT. It codes for CASSSTWTPEAFF.

The chain joins TRBV2 to TRBJ2-2, with 8 bases that match TRBD2. The CDR3 loop spans 16 amino acids. Germline V gene sequence: CDR1 SNHLY, CDR2 FYNNEI. V shed 3 bases, J shed 5 bases, and the junction held 8 bases outside the gene matches. The CDR3 nucleotides read TGTGCCAGCAGTGACACGGGAGGGATTGAAACCGGGGAGCTGTTTTTT. This translates into CASSDTGGIETGELFF.

The chain employs TRBV2 and TRBJ1-1, with 9 nucleotides matching TRBD1. The CDR3 extends over 15 amino acids. CDR1 SNHLY and CDR2 FYNNEI come from the germline V gene. Trimming at V came to 6 bases and at J to 5 bases, leaving 10 bases not matched to a gene. CDR3 loop: CASSGQGLQKTEAFF. CDR3 in DNA: TGTGCCAGCAGCGGACAGGGGCTGCAGAAAACTGAAGCTTTCTTT.

The rearrangement links TRBV7-8 to TRBJ2-2; the match to TRBD2 covers 7 bases. The CDR3 is 16 amino acids. The J segment lost 3 bases and the V segment lost 8 bases, leaving 12 bases of the junction unmatched. Germline V lookup: CDR1 SGHVS, CDR2 FQNEAQ. Written as DNA, the CDR3 is TGTGCCAGCGGTATGGCGGGAGAAGCTTACACCGGGGAGCTGTTTTTT. Protein: CASGMAGEAYTGELFF. The full variable domain, in which reference TRBV7-8 and TRBJ2-2 provide the parts outside the CDR3, is GAGVSQSPRYKVAKRGQDVALRCDPISGHVSLFWYQQALGQGPEFLTYFQNEAQLDKSGLPSDRFFAERPEGSVSTLKIQRTQQEDSAVYLCASGMAGEAYTGELFFGEGSRLTVL.

For the CDR3, the DNA is TGTGCCAGCAGCCAAGATGCTACGACTTCCGGTACGCAGTATTTT. Translating gives CASSQDATTSGTQYF. This chain uses TRBV3-1 (or the pseudogene TRBV3-2) with TRBJ2-3; D ambiguous. Germline V CDR1 and CDR2: LGHDT, YNNKEL (reference sequence). Deletions cut 0 bases from V and 8 bases from J, with 15 bases between. The CDR3 has 15 amino acids.

The chain employs TRBV3-1 (or the pseudogene TRBV3-2) and TRBJ1-2; TRBD1 is a possible D gene (6 bases). The germline V gene encodes CDR1 LGHDT and CDR2 YNNKEL (reference sequence). Trimming removed 5 bases from V and 9 bases from J, with 25 bases in between. This CDR3 has 16 residues. The DNA of the CDR3 is TGTGCCAGCAGCAAGGGGGGGGCAGGGCGACACGCGCGCTACACCTTC. This codes for CASSKGGAGRHARYTF.

Only a few counts were recorded for this clone. The chain combines TRBV5-6 with TRBJ1-1; D unclear. V lost 1 base, J lost 8 bases, and 15 bases lay in between. This CDR3 has 14 amino acids. From germline, CDR1 is SGHDT and CDR2 YYEEEE. In DNA, the CDR3 is TGTGCCAGCAGCTTGATCGGGTCCTTCGGCGAAGCTTTCTTT. Translating it yields CASSLIGSFGEAFF.

This clone has a count of ten or more. V gene TRBV19 combines with J gene TRBJ1-5, with D unresolved. The CDR3 has 16 residues. The V and J ends lost 5 bases and 2 bases respectively, with 16 bases between them. CDR1 and CDR2 (germline): LNHDA, SQIVND (reference sequence). The CDR3 loop is CASSLKQSTGNQPQHF. In nucleotides, the CDR3 is TGTGCCAGTAGTCTAAAACAGAGCACGGGCAATCAGCCCCAGCATTTT.

CDR3 coding DNA: TGTGCCAGCAGTTGGGACAGGGCGGGCACTGAAGCTTTCTTT. This gives the protein CASSWDRAGTEAFF. V usage is TRBV27 and J usage is TRBJ1-1, with TRBD1 matching over 9 bases. Germline assignment: CDR1 MNHEY and CDR2 SMNVEV (reference sequence). The CDR3 sequence is 14 residues long. V shed 4 bases, J shed 4 bases, and the junction held 4 bases outside the gene matches.